Below are 25 T cell receptor beta chains sequenced from a single sample in a study of early T cells in non-severe SARS-CoV-2 infection. TCRdb reprocessed the 5' RACE reads via MiXCR and lists one record per CDR3 protein. The data contain 90,000 to 120,000 distinct CDR3 sequences, 11% of them singletons. Sequenced sample: whole blood. The receptor source for this set is an adult who was a healthcare worker with PCR-confirmed SARS-CoV-2 infection or an uninfected control (not recorded which).

The chain carries TRBV12-3 or TRBV12-4 and TRBJ1-1; D is undetermined. Trimming took 4 bases from V and 7 from J, leaving 10 bases between them. This CDR3 spans 12 amino acids. The CDR3 protein is CASSSDTVEAFF. CDR3 coding DNA: TGTGCCAGCAGTTCTGATACAGTTGAAGCTTTCTTT.

This clonotype was seen a handful of times. V usage is TRBV2 and J usage is TRBJ1-2; no firm D call. The ends were cut back, 4 bases at V and 4 bases at J, with 10 bases in the middle. The CDR3 is made up of 13 amino acids. CDR1 and CDR2 (germline): SNHLY, FYNNEI. CDR3 sequence reads: CASSAGPSYGYTF. In nucleotides, the CDR3 is TGTGCCAGCAGTGCCGGACCCAGCTATGGCTACACCTTC. Combining the CDR3 with reference TRBV2 and TRBJ1-2 gives the whole variable domain EPEVTQTPSHQVTQMGQEVILRCVPISNHLYFYWYRQILGQKVEFLVSFYNNEISEKSEIFDDQFSVERPDGSNFTLKIRSTKLEDSAMYFCASSAGPSYGYTFGSGTRLTVV.

J is TRBJ1-5 and V is TRBV28, with unresolved D. V lost 1 base, J lost 8 bases, and 12 bases lay in between. The CDR3 has 14 residues. CDR1 and CDR2 (germline): MDHEN, SYDVKM. CDR3 nucleotide sequence: TGTGCCAGCAGTTTATCGCCAGAGTTGGAGCCCCAGCATTTT. Translating it yields CASSLSPELEPQHF.

A word on this clonotype: One end of the junction does not line up with germline, which may come from a read error. This chain joins TRBV4-2 and TRBJ2-1; D uncertain. Germline loops: CDR1 LGHNA, CDR2 YNFKEQ. The CDR3 contains 15 residues. In DNA form, the CDR3 reads TGTGCCAGCAACCAACGAGGACGGACCCAGGATGAGCAGTTCTTC. Protein sequence: CASNQRGRTQDEQFF.

This clonotype was counted many times. The rearrangement uses TRBV20-1 and TRBJ2-2; the match to TRBD2 covers 10 bases. Germline CDR1 and CDR2: DFQATT and SNEGSKA (reference sequence). CDR3 length: 12 amino acids. V was pared by 3 bases and J by 8 bases, with 0 bases of the junction left unmatched. In nucleotides, the CDR3 is TGCAGTGCTAGGACTAGCGGGGGGGAGCTGTTTTTT. Translating it yields CSARTSGGELFF.

The chain has TRBV18 and TRBJ2-7; 8 nucleotides align to TRBD2. Germline assignment: CDR1 KGHSH and CDR2 LQKENI. V shed 0 bases and J 1 base; nucleotides not matched to a gene: 5. This CDR3 has 16 residues. The CDR3 protein is CASSPPSGGISYEQYF. In DNA, the CDR3 is TGTGCCAGCTCACCACCGAGCGGGGGTATATCCTACGAGCAGTACTTC.

This clonotype has at least ten counts. V and J are TRBV10-3 and TRBJ2-6, with 11 bases matching TRBD1. Germline trimming cut 2 bases from V and 4 bases from J; bases unmatched to any gene: 10. CDR3 length: 19 residues. In germline, CDR1 is ENHRY, CDR2 SYGVKD. The CDR3 loop reads CAISERPGQGVSGANVLTF. CDR3 DNA: TGTGCCATCAGTGAGCGACCGGGACAGGGGGTATCGGGGGCCAACGTCCTGACTTTC.

There are many counts of this clonotype. The J gene is TRBJ2-2, the V gene TRBV20-1, with a tentative D call TRBD2 (7 bases). V lost 1 base and J lost 4, with 13 bases in between. Germline V gene sequence: CDR1 DFQATT, CDR2 SNEGSKA (reference sequence). The CDR3 runs 15 residues. Written as DNA, the CDR3 is TGCAGTGCTAGAGGGGGGGGCGGCGGCACCGGGGAGCTGTTTTTT. It translates to CSARGGGGGTGELFF.

This clonotype occurred a few times. This rearrangement joins TRBV2 to TRBJ1-4; a weak D match, TRBD1 (5 bases). Trimming cost V 10 bases and J 8 bases, with 20 bases left between them. Germline-derived CDR1 and CDR2 are SNHLY and FYNNEI. The CDR3 is 14 amino acids. As DNA, the CDR3 is TGTGCCACCCAAGGCGGGGCTAGGGAAGAAAAACTGTTTTTT. This gives the protein CATQGGAREEKLFF.

This clonotype appeared many times. This rearrangement joins TRBV11-2 to TRBJ2-4; D possibly corresponds to TRBD2 (5 bases). V lost 0 bases, J lost 7 bases, and 13 bases lay in between. The germline gives CDR1 SGHAT, CDR2 FQNNGV. The CDR3 is made up of 15 amino acids. CDR3 DNA sequence: TGTGCCAGCAGCTTAGATCCGGGGAGAGTCAACATTCAGTACTTC. Translation: CASSLDPGRVNIQYF. Based on the CDR3 plus reference TRBV11-2 and TRBJ2-4, the full variable domain is EAGVAQSPRYKIIEKRQSVAFWCNPISGHATLYWYQQILGQGPKLLIQFQNNGVVDDSQLPKDRFSAERLKGVDSTLKIQPAKLEDSAVYLCASSLDPGRVNIQYFGAGTRLSVL.

The chain employs TRBV9 and TRBJ1-5, with D unclear. The V end was cut by 4 bases, the J end by 2 bases, with 13 bases between. The CDR3 consists of 15 residues. Germline V CDR1 and CDR2: SGDLS, YYNGEE. Here the CDR3 reads CASSPSPWGNQPQHF. The DNA for the CDR3 is TGTGCCAGCAGCCCTTCCCCCTGGGGCAATCAGCCCCAGCATTTT.

The sample holds a few counts of this clonotype. V gene TRBV3-1 combines with J gene TRBJ1-1; a weak D match, TRBD1 (5 bases). Looked up from germline, CDR1 is LGHDT and CDR2 is YNNKEL (reference sequence). This CDR3 has 13 residues. The V and J ends lost 3 bases and 7 bases respectively, with 12 bases between them. The CDR3 sequence is CASSHRGTDEAFF. Here the CDR3 DNA reads TGTGCCAGCAGCCATCGAGGGACCGATGAAGCTTTCTTT.

At least ten counts were recorded for this clonotype. One end of the junction is discordant with germline, which a read error may explain. This chain joins TRBV12-3 or TRBV12-4 and TRBJ2-2; D unresolved. The CDR3 extends over 12 amino acids. CDR3 loop: CASSLGTGELFF. CDR3 DNA: TGTGCCAGCAGCTTAGGGACCGGGGAGCTGTTTTTT.

This clonotype was picked up many times. The chain is built from TRBV27 and TRBJ2-1; no firm D call. V was clipped by 6 bases and J by 9 bases, with 24 bases between them. The CDR3 loop spans 16 amino acids. Germline V gene data show CDR1 as MNHEY and CDR2 as SMNVEV (reference sequence). Written as DNA, the CDR3 is TGTGCCAGCAGAACTGAATCGGCGGAGCCTATACGTGAGCAGTTCTTC. Translation: CASRTESAEPIREQFF.

The chain carries TRBV7-9 and TRBJ1-2; D is possibly TRBD1 (6 bases). Trimming cost V 8 bases and J 1 base, with 8 bases left between them. Germline V gives CDR1 SEHNR, CDR2 FQNEAQ (reference sequence). The length of the CDR3 is 12 residues. The CDR3 protein is CASGRGNYGYTF. Here the CDR3 DNA reads TGTGCCAGCGGCAGGGGTAACTATGGCTACACCTTC. Full variable domain (rest looked up from reference TRBV7-9 and TRBJ1-2): DTGVSQNPRHKITKRGQNVTFRCDPISEHNRLYWYRQTLGQGPEFLTYFQNEAQLEKSRLLSDRFSAERPKGSFSTLEIQRTEQGDSAMYLCASGRGNYGYTFGSGTRLTVV.

This clonotype was recorded many times. CDR3 DNA: TGTGCCAGCAGTCCGGGAGAGGGAGGAAACATTCAGTACTTC. The encoded protein is CASSPGEGGNIQYF. The chain combines TRBV12-3 or TRBV12-4 with TRBJ2-4; D is perhaps TRBD2 (6 bases). The CDR3 covers 14 residues. V was trimmed by 5 bases and J by 6 bases, leaving 14 bases between them.

This clonotype was seen a few times. V gene TRBV10-2 combines with J gene TRBJ2-1, with 9 bases identical to TRBD2. Germline loops: CDR1 WSHSY, CDR2 SAAADI. Losses at the gene ends were 2 bases for V and 15 bases for J; bases not matched to a gene: 11. The CDR3 sequence is 14 residues long. CDR3 sequence (DNA): TGCGCCAGCAGTGAGGCCCTTAGCGGGAGAATGCTGTTCTTC. Residues: CASSEALSGRMLFF.

This clonotype was seen at least ten times. The genes are TRBV12-3 or TRBV12-4 and TRBJ2-4, with 7 bases lining up with TRBD1. This CDR3 has 12 amino acids. The ends lost 5 bases at V and 6 bases at J; junction bases unmatched: 1. DNA for the CDR3: TGTGCCAGCAGTGGGGACAGAAACATTCAGTACTTC. Encoded protein: CASSGDRNIQYF.

This clonotype was seen at least ten times. The gene calls are TRBV7-2 and TRBJ2-5, with TRBD2 matching over 9 bases. V lost 1 base, J lost 5 bases, and 2 bases stayed unmatched. Germline assignment: CDR1 SGHTA and CDR2 FQGNSA. This CDR3 contains 14 residues. This chain's CDR3 is CASSLGREGETQYF. As DNA, the CDR3 is TGTGCCAGCAGCTTAGGGCGGGAGGGGGAGACCCAGTACTTC.

This clonotype appeared a few times. The V and J genes are TRBV5-1 and TRBJ1-2, with a possible D match to TRBD1 (6 bases). The ends were cut back, 3 bases at V and 6 bases at J, with 15 bases in the middle. The CDR3 is made up of 14 amino acids. Germline CDR1 is SGHRS and CDR2 is YFSETQ. Here the CDR3 DNA reads TGCGCCAGCAGCTCCCATGACCCAGGGGATGGCTACACCTTC. Translation: CASSSHDPGDGYTF.

This clonotype came up many times. The chain combines TRBV28 with TRBJ2-1; 11 bases are shared with TRBD2. Germline V lookup: CDR1 MDHEN, CDR2 SYDVKM. The CDR3 has 15 amino acids. V was pared by 6 bases and J by 3 bases, with 4 bases of the junction left unmatched. The CDR3 protein is CASSLGTSGYNEQFF. The DNA of the CDR3 is TGTGCCAGCAGCCTCGGGACTAGCGGCTACAATGAGCAGTTCTTC.

To note about this clonotype: This could be a read error, since a much larger clone is one nucleotide away. The genes are TRBV20-1 and TRBJ2-3, with D perhaps TRBD1 (6 bases). V lost 1 base and J lost 5, with 13 bases in between. The CDR3 is 14 amino acids. Germline CDR1 is DFQATT and CDR2 is SNEGSKA (reference sequence). The CDR3 sequence is CSARGEGRGDTQYF. The CDR3 nucleotides are TGCAGTGCTAGAGGTGAGGGCAGGGGAGATACGCAGTATTTT.

V is TRBV5-4 and J is TRBJ2-5; 7 bases match TRBD1. This CDR3 has 14 residues. The V gene's germline CDR1 is SGHNT and CDR2 YYREEE (reference sequence). Losses at the gene ends were 4 bases for V and 5 bases for J; bases not matched to a gene: 8. The CDR3 spells CASSILQGQETQYF. DNA of the CDR3: TGTGCCAGCAGCATCTTACAGGGGCAGGAGACCCAGTACTTC. The full variable domain, with the rest looked up from reference TRBV5-4 and TRBJ2-5, is ETGVTQSPTHLIKTRGQQVTLRCSSQSGHNTVSWYQQALGQGPQFIFQYYREEENGRGNFPPRFSGLQFPNYSSELNVNALELDDSALYLCASSILQGQETQYFGPGTRLLVL.

This clonotype has just a few counts. V usage is TRBV28 and J usage is TRBJ2-3, with unresolved D. This CDR3 region has 13 residues. Trimming removed 7 bases at V and 4 bases at J, with 12 bases between. Looked up from germline, CDR1 is MDHEN and CDR2 is SYDVKM. CDR3 sequence: CASTSVASDTQYF. DNA of the CDR3: TGTGCCAGCACGAGCGTGGCGTCAGATACGCAGTATTTT.

Turning to this clonotype: The junction does not match germline at one end; this may be a read error. The chain employs TRBV2 and TRBJ1-2, with D tentatively TRBD1 (5 bases). CDR1 is SNHLY and CDR2 is FYNNEI in the germline V gene. The CDR3 has 10 amino acids. DNA of the CDR3: TGTGTCAGCCAAGGGGTAGGCTACACCTTC. Its protein is CVSQGVGYTF. The variable domain in full, completed from reference TRBV2 and TRBJ1-2, reads EPEVTQTPSHQVTQMGQEVILRCVPISNHLYFYWYRQILGQKVEFLVSFYNNEISEKSEIFDDQFSVERPDGSNFTLKIRSTKLEDSAMYFCVSQGVGYTFGSGTRLTVV.